These 19 T cell receptor beta chains were all obtained from the same sample, sequenced in a study of blood T cell repertoires in COVID-19 (dated by TCRdb to 2018 to 2021). Receptors were amplified or captured by the immunoSEQ multiplex PCR assay. TCRdb carries this immuneACCESS record with in-frame sequences only. Its versions omit some clonotypes, under half of them owing to an unresolved V gene in the studies checked, with the rest unexplained. The sample profile shows around 700,000 clones; 90% of them were found once. The ten biggest clones cover 0.2% to 0.3% of the sample. The sequenced material came from peripheral blood. The receptors come from a young woman with acute or convalescent COVID-19.

The CDR3 DNA is TGCAGCGTTGAACCTGACCGGCCGAGGGCCCAGTACTTC. Translating it yields CSVEPDRPRAQYF. The chain has TRBV29-1 and TRBJ2-5; possible D gene TRBD2, 5 bases. The germline V and J ends were trimmed by 2 bases and 9 bases, with 16 bases remaining between them. CDR1 is SQVTM, CDR2 ANQGSEA, per germline. The CDR3 extends over 13 amino acids.

About this clone: In the same sample, other DNA sequences code for this CDR3. The DNA for the CDR3 is TGCGCCAGCAGCCAAGGTCCGGGGAACACTGAAGCTTTCTTT. This sequence encodes CASSQGPGNTEAFF. The chain has TRBV4-1 and TRBJ1-1; D remains ambiguous. This CDR3 region has 14 residues. Trimming took off 1 base at V and 1 base at J, with 7 bases between the two ends. Germline-derived CDR1 and CDR2 are MGHRA and YSYEKL.

This rearrangement joins TRBV21-1 to TRBJ1-5; the listed D gene, TRBD1, was not tested against the DNA. TRBV21-1 has pseudogene status. The CDR3 runs to 15 residues. The CDR3 region is CASSKGWAINQPQHF. CDR3 in DNA: TGTGCCAGCAGCAAAGGTTGGGCCATTAATCAGCCCCAGCATTTT.

The chain has TRBV6-2 or TRBV6-3 and TRBJ2-7; perhaps TRBD2 as D (5 bases). The CDR3 sequence is 15 residues long. The ends were cut back, 0 bases at V and 4 bases at J, with 13 bases in the middle. In germline, CDR1 is MNHEY, CDR2 SVGEGT. The CDR3 is CASSYSVPWEYEQYF. The CDR3 DNA sequence: TGTGCCAGCAGTTACTCAGTGCCCTGGGAGTACGAGCAGTACTTC.

The J gene is TRBJ2-7, the V gene TRBV6-5, with a possible D match to TRBD1 (7 bases). The CDR3 length is 15 residues. V was clipped by 4 bases and J by 7 bases, with 20 bases between them. The germline V gene has CDR1 MNHEY and CDR2 SVGAGI. The chain's CDR3 is CASSSQGGSSGEQYF. Here the CDR3 DNA reads TGTGCCAGCAGTTCCCAGGGGGGTTCGTCGGGTGAGCAGTACTTC.

V and J are TRBV19 and TRBJ1-2; D call uncertain. V dropped 3 bases and J dropped 2 bases, with 10 bases sitting between them. The CDR3 is 14 residues long. The germline V gene encodes CDR1 LNHDA and CDR2 SQIVND (reference sequence). The DNA for the CDR3 is TGTGCCAGTAGTATCGCGGTACAAAACTATGGCTACACCTTC. Translated, it gives CASSIAVQNYGYTF.

The sample holds a few counts of this clone. The J gene is TRBJ1-2, the V gene TRBV27, with unresolved D. The CDR3 spans 14 residues. Trimming shortened V by 3 bases and J by 10 bases, and 18 bases separated the two germline ends. CDR1 is MNHEY, CDR2 SMNVEV, per germline (reference sequence). CDR3 in DNA: TGTGCCAGCAGTTTGGGTCTCTCCCTGGGAGTCTACACCTTC. Translating gives CASSLGLSLGVYTF.

The CDR3: CASSLDWTGVGYTF. CDR3 coding DNA: TGCGCCAGCAGCTTGGACTGGACAGGGGTCGGCTACACCTTC. The chain uses TRBV5-1 and TRBJ1-2; 9 nucleotides align to TRBD1. Germline CDR1 SGHRS, CDR2 YFSETQ. The trim removed 0 bases at V and 8 bases at J, leaving 5 bases unmatched. CDR3 length equals 14 residues.

V usage is TRBV19 and J usage is TRBJ1-1, with 8 bases identical to TRBD1. The ends lost 7 bases at V and 4 bases at J; junction bases unmatched: 5. The germline gives CDR1 LNHDA, CDR2 SQIVND (reference sequence). The CDR3 is made up of 13 amino acids. CDR3 sequence: CASIQGGGTEAFF. CDR3 sequence (DNA): TGTGCCAGTATACAGGGGGGGGGCACTGAAGCTTTCTTT.

The gene calls are TRBV7-9 and TRBJ2-5; the D gene is possibly TRBD1 (7 bases). This CDR3 is built from 16 residues. Germline V gene sequence: CDR1 SEHNR, CDR2 FQNEAQ (reference sequence). Trimming took 7 bases from V and 4 from J, leaving 22 bases between them. The CDR3 protein is CASNGGGDRWAETQYF. CDR3 nucleotide sequence: TGTGCCAGCAATGGAGGGGGCGATCGCTGGGCAGAGACCCAGTACTTC.

This chain uses TRBV29-1 with TRBJ2-7, with 8 bases that match TRBD1. The V and J ends lost 1 base and 3 bases, in that order; junction bases with no gene match: 11. CDR1 and CDR2 from the germline V gene are SQVTM and ANQGSEA. This CDR3 is built from 16 residues. The CDR3 coding sequence is TGCAGCGTTGAAGCCCTCGGAGGACAGGGTTTCTACGAGCAGTACTTC. Its translation is CSVEALGGQGFYEQYF.

V is TRBV5-1 and J is TRBJ1-2; possible D gene TRBD1, 6 bases. Trimming took 3 bases from V and 8 from J, leaving 20 bases between them. CDR1 is SGHRS, CDR2 YFSETQ, per germline. CDR3 length: 15 residues. CDR3 in amino acids: CASSSGEGRGKGYTF. In DNA, the CDR3 is TGCGCCAGCAGCTCAGGGGAGGGTCGGGGAAAGGGCTACACCTTC.

This rearrangement joins TRBV2 to TRBJ1-1; D may be TRBD1 (5 bases). Germline V gives CDR1 SNHLY, CDR2 FYNNEI. The V and J ends lost 2 bases and 1 base respectively, with 11 bases between them. There are 15 residues in the CDR3. The CDR3 spells CASSELGLPNTEAFF. CDR3 DNA sequence: TGTGCCAGCAGTGAATTGGGGCTCCCGAACACTGAAGCTTTCTTT. The variable domain in full, completed from reference TRBV2 and TRBJ1-1, reads EPEVTQTPSHQVTQMGQEVILRCVPISNHLYFYWYRQILGQKVEFLVSFYNNEISEKSEIFDDQFSVERPDGSNFTLKIRSTKLEDSAMYFCASSELGLPNTEAFFGQGTRLTVV.

The chain links TRBV5-6 to TRBJ2-1, with D perhaps TRBD2 (5 bases). Trimming shortened V by 3 bases and J by 4 bases, and 14 bases separated the two germline ends. Germline CDR1 and CDR2: SGHDT and YYEEEE. This CDR3 region has 15 residues. DNA for the CDR3: TGTGCCAGCAGCTCCAGACTACGCCCTTACAATGAGCAGTTCTTC. Translation gives CASSSRLRPYNEQFF.

The CDR3 DNA reads as TGTGCCAGCAGGACCCCCAGGGGAAGCTATGGCTACACCTTC. Translating it yields CASRTPRGSYGYTF. This rearrangement joins TRBV7-9 to TRBJ1-2; D may be TRBD1 (6 bases). Trimming stripped 6 bases from V and 4 bases from J, with 15 bases between. The CDR3 loop spans 14 amino acids. Looked up from germline, CDR1 is SEHNR and CDR2 is FQNEAQ (reference sequence). The full variable domain, rest sourced from reference TRBV7-9 and TRBJ1-2, is DTGVSQNPRHKITKRGQNVTFRCDPISEHNRLYWYRQTLGQGPEFLTYFQNEAQLEKSRLLSDRFSAERPKGSFSTLEIQRTEQGDSAMYLCASRTPRGSYGYTFGSGTRLTVV.

This rearrangement joins TRBV6-2 or TRBV6-3 to TRBJ2-7; TRBD2 matches 8 bases. This CDR3 region has 16 residues. Germline V gives CDR1 MNHEY, CDR2 SVGEGT. V lost 0 bases, J lost 6 bases, and 10 bases stayed unmatched. CDR3 sequence: CASSYSIPSGGSEQYF. The DNA of the CDR3 is TGTGCCAGCAGTTACTCGATACCGAGCGGGGGCTCCGAGCAGTACTTC.

The chain is built from TRBV7-6 and TRBJ1-2; tentatively, D is TRBD1 (6 bases). The V end lost 1 base, the J end lost 7 bases, and 10 bases lay between the germline ends. Germline V gives CDR1 SGHVS, CDR2 FNYEAQ. CDR3 size: 13 residues. The chain's CDR3 is CASSLVGASGYTF. The CDR3 bases are TGTGCCAGCAGCTTAGTGGGGGCCTCTGGCTACACCTTC.

Details on this clone: The sample carries other DNA sequences with the same CDR3. The chain couples TRBV10-3 to TRBJ1-3, with D hard to call. Trimming removed 5 bases from V and 0 bases from J, with 8 bases in between. This CDR3 spans 14 amino acids. The germline CDR1 and CDR2 sequences are ENHRY and SYGVKD. The CDR3 region is CAISPGTSGNTIYF. CDR3 coding DNA: TGTGCCATCAGTCCAGGAACCTCTGGAAACACCATATATTTT.

The chain couples TRBV5-5 to TRBJ1-3, with D possibly matching TRBD1 (6 bases). This CDR3 contains 15 residues. V gave up 4 bases and J gave up 0 bases, with 11 bases separating them. CDR1 SGHKS and CDR2 YYEKEE come from the germline V gene (reference sequence). For the CDR3, the DNA is TGTGCCAGCAGCCGAGGGACATCCTCTGGAAACACCATATATTTT. It specifies CASSRGTSSGNTIYF.